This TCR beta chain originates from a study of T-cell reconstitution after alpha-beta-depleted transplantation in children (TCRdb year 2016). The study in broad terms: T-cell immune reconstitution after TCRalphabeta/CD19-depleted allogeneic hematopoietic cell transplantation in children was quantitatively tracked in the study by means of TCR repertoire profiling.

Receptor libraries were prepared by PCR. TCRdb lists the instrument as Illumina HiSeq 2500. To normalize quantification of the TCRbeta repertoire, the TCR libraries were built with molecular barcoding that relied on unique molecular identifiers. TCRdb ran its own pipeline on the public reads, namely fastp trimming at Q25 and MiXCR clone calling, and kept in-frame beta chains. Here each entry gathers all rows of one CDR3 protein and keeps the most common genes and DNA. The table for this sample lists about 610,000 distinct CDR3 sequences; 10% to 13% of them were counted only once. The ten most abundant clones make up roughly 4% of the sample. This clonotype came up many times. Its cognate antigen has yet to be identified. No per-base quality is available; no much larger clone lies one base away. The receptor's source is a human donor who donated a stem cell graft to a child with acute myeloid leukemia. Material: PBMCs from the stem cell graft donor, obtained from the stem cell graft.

The CDR3 region has the sequence CASSRGTADNSPLHF. DNA sequence: TGTGCCAGCAGCCGGGGGACGGCTGATAATTCACCCCTCCACTTT. The chain employs TRBV28 and TRBJ1-6; TRBD1 might be the D gene, on 5 matching bases. Per the germline V gene, MDHEN is the CDR1 and SYDVKM is the CDR2. Between the V and J ends, shortened by 6 bases and 5 bases respectively, the junction contains 14 bases. Reading from cysteine to phenylalanine, the CDR3 counts 15 amino acids. Of all the DNA, just the CDR3 is kept, 45 bases in frame from base 1.